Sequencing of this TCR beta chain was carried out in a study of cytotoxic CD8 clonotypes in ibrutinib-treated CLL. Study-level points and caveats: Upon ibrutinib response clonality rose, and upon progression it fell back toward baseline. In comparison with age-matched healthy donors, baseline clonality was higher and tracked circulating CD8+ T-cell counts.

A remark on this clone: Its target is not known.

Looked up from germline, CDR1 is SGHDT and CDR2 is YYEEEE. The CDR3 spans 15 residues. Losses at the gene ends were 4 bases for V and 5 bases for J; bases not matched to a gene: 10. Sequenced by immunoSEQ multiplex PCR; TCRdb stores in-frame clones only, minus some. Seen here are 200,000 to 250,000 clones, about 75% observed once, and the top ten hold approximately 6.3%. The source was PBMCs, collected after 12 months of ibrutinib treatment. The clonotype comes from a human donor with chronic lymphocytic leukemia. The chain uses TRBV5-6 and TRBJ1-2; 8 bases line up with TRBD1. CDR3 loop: CASSPRGQAFYGYTF. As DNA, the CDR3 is TGTGCCAGCAGCCCCCGGGGACAGGCCTTTTATGGCTACACCTTC.